The text below deals with one T cell receptor beta chain. This sample was taken from a study of T cell changes during pregnancy in multiple sclerosis. TCRdb's copy holds only in-frame clones and misses some; the assay was immunoSEQ multiplex PCR. The table lists 70,000 to 95,000 clones, about 94% of them singletons. Trimming stripped 2 bases from V and 2 bases from J, with 12 bases between. This CDR3 has 15 amino acids. The germline V gene has CDR1 SGHRS and CDR2 YFSETQ. The sequencing here drew on peripheral blood, taken in the third trimester of pregnancy. The rearrangement joins TRBV5-1 to TRBJ2-3, with no clear D. This receptor was taken from a female donor with multiple sclerosis, enrolled in a pregnancy study. This chain's CDR3 is CASSFTHDNTDTQYF. CDR3 DNA sequence: TGCGCCAGCAGCTTCACCCATGACAACACAGATACGCAGTATTTT.